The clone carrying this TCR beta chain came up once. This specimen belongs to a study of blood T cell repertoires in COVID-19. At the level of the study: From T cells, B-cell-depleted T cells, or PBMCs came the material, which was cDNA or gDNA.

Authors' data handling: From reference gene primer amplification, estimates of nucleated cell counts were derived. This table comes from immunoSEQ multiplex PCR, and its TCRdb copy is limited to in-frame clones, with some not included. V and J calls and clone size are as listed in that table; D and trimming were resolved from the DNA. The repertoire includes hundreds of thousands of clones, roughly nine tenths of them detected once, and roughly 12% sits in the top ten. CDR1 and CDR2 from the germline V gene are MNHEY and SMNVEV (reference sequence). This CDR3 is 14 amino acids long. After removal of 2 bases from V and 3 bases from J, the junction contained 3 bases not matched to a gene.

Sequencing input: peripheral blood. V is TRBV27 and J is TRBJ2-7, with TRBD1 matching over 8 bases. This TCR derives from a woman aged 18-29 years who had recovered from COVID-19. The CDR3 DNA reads TGTGCCAGCAGTTTAGGGACAGGAGTCTACGAGCAGTACTTC. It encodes CASSLGTGVYEQYF.